One and the same sample provided the 8 T cell receptor beta chains below, sequenced in a study of blood T cell repertoires in COVID-19. Assay: immunoSEQ multiplex PCR; the TCRdb copy retains only in-frame clones and omits some. The sample shows approximately 50,000 clones, 87% of them seen only once. Material: peripheral blood. These receptors were collected from a man in his fifties with active COVID-19.

CDR3 region: CSVEDPSEPPGTASGANVLTF. DNA for the CDR3: TGCAGCGTTGAAGATCCATCAGAACCCCCCGGGACAGCGTCTGGGGCCAACGTCCTGACTTTC. The chain carries TRBV29-1 and TRBJ2-6, with 7 bases matching TRBD1. After removal of 0 bases from V and 1 base from J, the junction contained 18 bases not matched to a gene. This CDR3 spans 21 amino acids. CDR1 and CDR2 (germline): SQVTM, ANQGSEA. The whole variable domain, filled in from reference TRBV29-1 and TRBJ2-6, reads SAVISQKPSRDICQRGTSLTIQCQVDSQVTMMFWYRQQPGQSLTLIATANQGSEATYESGFVIDKFPISRPNLTFSTLTVSNMSPEDSSIYLCSVEDPSEPPGTASGANVLTFGAGSRLTVL.

This clone occurred once. The gene calls are TRBV18 and TRBJ2-1, with no clear D. The CDR3 has 12 amino acids. Germline lookup yields CDR1 KGHSH and CDR2 LQKENI. Trimming left V 2 bases short and J 5 bases short, with 4 bases between. CDR3 region: CASSPGDNEQFF. The DNA of the CDR3 is TGTGCCAGCTCACCAGGAGACAATGAGCAGTTCTTC.

The V call is TRBV7-9, the J call TRBJ1-5; D unclear. V dropped 4 bases and J dropped 0 bases, with 7 bases sitting between them. CDR3 size: 14 residues. Germline values: CDR1 SEHNR, CDR2 FQNEAQ (reference sequence). CDR3 DNA: TGTGCCAGCAGCTCCGGGGTTAGCAATCAGCCCCAGCATTTT. Encoded protein: CASSSGVSNQPQHF.

On this clone: A junction end diverges from the germline sequence, so it may reflect a read error. The chain recombines TRBV4-2 with TRBJ1-1; D is unresolved. Germline V lookup: CDR1 LGHNA, CDR2 YNFKEQ. The CDR3 contains 14 residues. CDR3 in amino acids: CASSPLQQNTKAFF. CDR3 in DNA: TGTGCCAGCAGCCCTCTCCAGCAAAACACTAAAGCTTTCTTT.

The genes are TRBV6-5 and TRBJ2-5; D perhaps matches TRBD2 (6 bases). The CDR3 length is 13 residues. Germline CDR1 MNHEY, CDR2 SVGAGI. Deletions cut 8 bases from V and 5 bases from J, with 15 bases between. This chain's CDR3 is CASSLFGGETQYF. CDR3 nucleotides: TGTGCCAGCTCACTATTCGGAGGGGAGACCCAGTACTTC.

The V call is TRBV25-1, the J call TRBJ2-7; 9 bases align to TRBD2. The germline V gene has CDR1 MGHDK and CDR2 SYGVNS. CDR3 length: 15 residues. Germline trimming cut 4 bases from V and 2 bases from J; bases unmatched to any gene: 6. In DNA, the CDR3 is TGTGCCAGCAGTGCCGGGACTAGCATCCCCTACGAGCAGTACTTC. Its protein is CASSAGTSIPYEQYF.

This clone was detected a few times. The chain couples TRBV7-9 to TRBJ2-1, with TRBD1 matching 7 bases. The ends lost 6 bases at V and 8 bases at J; junction bases unmatched: 16. Per the germline V gene, CDR1 is SEHNR and CDR2 is FQNEAQ (reference sequence). The CDR3 extends over 16 amino acids. The CDR3: CASSYRQGSPIDEQFF. CDR3 nucleotide sequence: TGTGCCAGCAGTTATCGACAGGGTTCACCGATCGATGAGCAGTTCTTC.

The table lists this clone with a count of one. The rearrangement joins TRBV3-1 (or the pseudogene TRBV3-2) to TRBJ2-2; possible D gene TRBD1, 6 bases. The CDR3 loop spans 16 amino acids. V was trimmed by 1 base and J by 6 bases, leaving 15 bases between them. Germline V gene sequence: CDR1 LGHDT, CDR2 YNNKEL (reference sequence). The CDR3 DNA reads as TGTGCCAGCAGCCAAGTGGGGGCCCGCAGCCCCGGGGAGCTGTTTTTT. Its translation: CASSQVGARSPGELFF.